This TCR beta chain was recorded in a study of T cells in Graves' hyperthyroidism and ophthalmopathy. On the study more broadly: Pretreatment peripheral blood was obtained at initial diagnosis. Points from the study as a whole: Ophthalmopathy was identified by the model a median about 6.4 months ahead of onset. Within blood appeared most thyroid clonotypes that had expanded above 0.001. A model of 13 V-J pairs discriminated ophthalmopathy from stable hyperthyroidism.

The TCR beta CDR3 regions underwent amplification using RNA transcripts as the source. TCR CDR3 regions were first amplified by RT-PCR with HTBI primers. TCRdb passed the multiplex PCR reads through MiXCR, listing each CDR3 protein once. The table shows 500,000 to 600,000 distinct CDR3 sequences, with just under 20% occurring only once. This clonotype was found many times. The target antigen is unknown. Germline V gene data show CDR1 as LGHDT and CDR2 as YNNKEL (reference sequence). With V trimmed by 4 bases and J by 6 bases, 9 bases remained unmatched. The CDR3 runs to 15 residues. V usage is TRBV3-1 and J usage is TRBJ2-1; 7 positions match TRBD2. Material: blood. The sequence came from a middle-aged man with Graves' ophthalmopathy. The chain's CDR3 is CASSRGVAGFNEQFF. In DNA, the CDR3 is TGTGCCAGCAGCCGGGGGGTAGCGGGCTTCAATGAGCAGTTCTTC.